This T cell receptor beta chain was sequenced in a study of T cells in Graves' hyperthyroidism and ophthalmopathy. CDR1 MNHNS and CDR2 SASEGT come from the germline V gene. V lost 6 bases to trimming and J lost 4 bases, with 7 bases between them. This CDR3 region has 13 residues. From RNA transcripts, TCR beta CDR3 regions were amplified. A first-round RT-PCR of the TCR CDR3 used the HTBI primer set. TCRdb re-derived calls from the multiplex PCR reads in MiXCR, one entry per CDR3 protein. The sample has under 350,000 distinct CDR3 sequences, under 30% seen once. Each diagnosis drew on symptoms, thyroxine, TRAb, thyroid ultrasound and orbital computed tomography findings. Blood was sampled at initial diagnosis of hyperthyroidism, prior to onset of any ophthalmopathy symptoms. 8.5 to 10 ml of fresh peripheral blood supplied the PBMCs. This clonotype was detected ten times or more. The antigen is not known.

General study findings and limits: Ophthalmopathy could be told apart from stable hyperthyroidism with a 13 V-J model.

This clonotype was sampled from a man aged 35-49 years with Graves' hyperthyroidism that later progressed to Graves' ophthalmopathy. The chain carries TRBV6-1 and TRBJ2-6; no reliable D call. What was sequenced was blood. In nucleotides, the CDR3 is TGTGCCAGCAGATCAACGGGGGCCAACGTCCTGACTTTC. Its translation is CASRSTGANVLTF.